Following are 27 T cell receptor beta chains from one sample sequenced in a study of cytomegalovirus exposure and HLA in healthy donors. With 60 Vbeta and 13 Jbeta primers, the PCR was carried out. Assay used: immunoSEQ multiplex PCR; TCRdb lists only in-frame clones, some missing. Among roughly 200,000 clones listed, around 78% were seen once. The source material was PBMCs. These receptors came from a woman in her twenties or thirties in good health and CMV-seropositive.

The CDR3 DNA reads as TGCGCCAGCAGCCAAGAGGGGCGGGGCGGAGATACGCAGTATTTT. Its protein is CASSQEGRGGDTQYF. This chain connects TRBV4-1 to TRBJ2-3; D is perhaps TRBD2 (6 bases). The V and J ends lost 0 bases and 5 bases respectively, with 12 bases between them. The germline V gene encodes CDR1 MGHRA and CDR2 YSYEKL. The CDR3 has 15 residues.

The gene calls are TRBV2 and TRBJ1-4, with D perhaps matching TRBD1 (6 bases). The CDR3 consists of 15 residues. CDR1 SNHLY and CDR2 FYNNEI come from the germline V gene. V was cut by 11 bases and J by 0 bases, with 16 bases left in between. As DNA, the CDR3 is TGTGCCGGTACACGGGAGGGGGCAACTAATGAAAAACTGTTTTTT. As protein: CAGTREGATNEKLFF.

The CDR3 region has the DNA TGTGCCAGCAGCGCGCACGCTAGCGGGGGGGAAGAGACCCAGTACTTC. It encodes CASSAHASGGEETQYF. V and J are TRBV11-2 and TRBJ2-5; TRBD2 agrees at 12 bases. J lost 3 bases, V lost 5 bases, and 7 bases had no gene match. The CDR3 runs 16 residues. CDR1 and CDR2 from the germline V gene are SGHAT and FQNNGV.

The V and J genes are TRBV30 and TRBJ2-2; 8 nucleotides match TRBD2. The CDR3 spans 17 residues. With V trimmed by 0 bases and J by 5 bases, 11 bases remained unmatched. CDR1 and CDR2 from the germline V gene are GTSNPN and SVGIG (reference sequence). The CDR3 bases are TGTGCCTGGAGTGTACGCCGTCCGGGGGGGGAAACCGGGGAGCTGTTTTTT. It specifies CAWSVRRPGGETGELFF.

This clone was observed a single time. The chain joins TRBV5-1 to TRBJ1-1, with a possible D match to TRBD1 (5 bases). The CDR3 runs 14 residues. Germline V lookup: CDR1 SGHRS, CDR2 YFSETQ. V shed 2 bases and J shed 1 base, with 9 bases lying between them. The CDR3 loop reads CASSFGGENTEAFF. CDR3 DNA: TGCGCCAGCAGCTTCGGAGGGGAGAACACTGAAGCTTTCTTT.

In its sample, this clone was seen a few times. The gene calls are TRBV6-5 and TRBJ1-1; a weak D match, TRBD1 (6 bases). Germline V lookup: CDR1 MNHEY, CDR2 SVGAGI. The V end lost 6 bases, the J end lost 8 bases, and 16 bases lay between the germline ends. This CDR3 has 13 amino acids. The CDR3 DNA reads as TGTGCCAGCAGGGATTTTCCAGGGGCAGAAGCTTTCTTT. Residues: CASRDFPGAEAFF.

The chain couples TRBV4-2 to TRBJ2-7; TRBD2 aligns across 10 bases. CDR1 is LGHNA and CDR2 is YNFKEQ in the germline V gene. The CDR3 loop spans 16 amino acids. J gave up 6 bases and V 0 bases, and 8 bases lay outside the gene matches. The CDR3 region is CASSQDKASGRAEQYF. The CDR3 region has the DNA TGTGCCAGCAGCCAAGATAAGGCTAGCGGGAGAGCCGAGCAGTACTTC.

The CDR3 region has the DNA TGTGCCAGCAGCTCGGGAAGACTAGCGGGGGAATACGAGCAGTACTTC. This codes for CASSSGRLAGEYEQYF. The chain is built from TRBV7-9 and TRBJ2-7, with 12 bases identical to TRBD2. The trim removed 4 bases at V and 4 bases at J, leaving 8 bases unmatched. Per the germline V gene, CDR1 is SEHNR and CDR2 is FQNEAQ (reference sequence). The CDR3 has 16 residues.

This CDR3 reads CASSFGQLNQPQHF. The CDR3 nucleotides read TGTGCCAGCAGCTTTGGACAACTTAATCAGCCCCAGCATTTT. This chain connects TRBV7-8 to TRBJ1-5; D possibly corresponds to TRBD1 (5 bases). Per the germline V gene, CDR1 is SGHVS and CDR2 is FQNEAQ. V was pared by 3 bases and J by 4 bases, with 10 bases between. The CDR3 has 14 amino acids.

The V gene is TRBV7-8, the J gene TRBJ2-3; D unresolved. The CDR3 has 14 residues. CDR1 and CDR2 from the germline V gene are SGHVS and FQNEAQ. V lost 4 bases, J lost 2 bases, and 10 bases lay in between. The CDR3 DNA follows: TGTGCCAGCAGCTCCCGGGTCGCCACAGATACGCAGTATTTT. Translation: CASSSRVATDTQYF.

The chain uses TRBV2 and TRBJ2-2, with 11 bases lining up with TRBD2. CDR3 length equals 15 residues. CDR1 and CDR2 (germline): SNHLY, FYNNEI. Losses at the gene ends were 1 base for V and 7 bases for J; bases not matched to a gene: 2. The CDR3 DNA is TGTGCCAGCAGTGAAGAACTAGCGGGAGACGGGGAGCTGTTTTTT. This translates into CASSEELAGDGELFF.

The chain carries TRBV5-5 and TRBJ1-1; TRBD1 is a possible D gene (5 bases). Germline loops: CDR1 SGHKS, CDR2 YYEKEE (reference sequence). Trimming stripped 3 bases from V and 1 base from J, with 10 bases between. The CDR3 is 14 residues long. CDR3 DNA sequence: TGTGCCAGCAGCTCGTTCGACAGGAACACTGAAGCTTTCTTT. Encoded protein: CASSSFDRNTEAFF. Variable domain in full (rest from reference TRBV5-5 and TRBJ1-1): DAGVTQSPTHLIKTRGQQVTLRCSPISGHKSVSWYQQVLGQGPQFIFQYYEKEERGRGNFPDRFSARQFPNYSSELNVNALLLGDSALYLCASSSFDRNTEAFFGQGTRLTVV.

The CDR3 loop reads CASSPYNEQFF. As DNA, the CDR3 is TGTGCCAGCAGTCCTTACAATGAGCAGTTCTTC. The rearrangement joins TRBV2 to TRBJ2-1, with no clear D. The CDR3 sequence is 11 residues long. The V gene's germline CDR1 is SNHLY and CDR2 FYNNEI. V lost 5 bases to trimming and J lost 4 bases, with 3 bases between them.

The table lists this clone with a few counts. This chain joins TRBV11-2 and TRBJ2-7; tentatively, D is TRBD1 (5 bases). CDR1 SGHAT and CDR2 FQNNGV come from the germline V gene. The CDR3 loop spans 14 amino acids. Between the trimmed V and J ends, which lost 0 bases and 3 bases, there was a span of 9 bases. The CDR3 region is CASSLDAGIYEQYF. Written as DNA, the CDR3 is TGTGCCAGCAGCTTAGACGCAGGGATCTACGAGCAGTACTTC.

The V and J genes are TRBV19 and TRBJ2-3; 8 bases map to TRBD1. Trimming at V came to 5 bases and at J to 7 bases, leaving 11 bases not matched to a gene. The CDR3 sequence is 15 residues long. Per germline, CDR1 LNHDA and CDR2 SQIVND (reference sequence). CDR3 bases: TGTGCCAGTAGTCCCCCAGGACAGGGAGCGAATACGCAGTATTTT. It is translated as CASSPPGQGANTQYF.

This clone was observed once. The J gene is TRBJ1-4, the V gene TRBV18, with D unresolved. This CDR3 contains 13 residues. The germline V gene encodes CDR1 KGHSH and CDR2 LQKENI. V lost 2 bases to trimming and J lost 8 bases, with 9 bases between them. The CDR3 spells CASSPLRREKLFF. CDR3 bases: TGTGCCAGCTCACCATTACGGAGGGAAAAACTGTTTTTT.

The J gene is TRBJ2-2, the V gene TRBV5-1, with 10 nucleotides matching TRBD1. Germline CDR1 and CDR2: SGHRS and YFSETQ. This CDR3 spans 16 amino acids. After removal of 3 bases from V and 5 bases from J, the junction contained 7 bases not matched to a gene. The CDR3 bases are TGCGCCAGCAGCTACACGGGACAGGGGAGAACCGGGGAGCTGTTTTTT. Its protein is CASSYTGQGRTGELFF.

This clone was observed a single time. V gene TRBV7-9 combines with J gene TRBJ1-1; D remains unclear. The germline CDR1 and CDR2 sequences are SEHNR and FQNEAQ (reference sequence). The germline V and J ends were trimmed by 5 bases and 6 bases, with 13 bases remaining between them. This CDR3 has 13 amino acids. The CDR3 bases are TGTGCCAGCAGCCATCCATTGCTACCTGAAGCTTTCTTT. This encodes CASSHPLLPEAFF.

This chain connects TRBV29-1 to TRBJ2-5; D is possibly TRBD2 (6 bases). The end of the DNA is better explained by TRBJ2-7, so the J call may be wrong. Germline V gene sequence: CDR1 SQVTM, CDR2 ANQGSEA. The CDR3 contains 12 residues. The CDR3 is CSTEEGSGEQYF. The CDR3 DNA is TGCAGCACAGAGGAGGGGTCGGGCGAGCAGTACTTC.

Comment on this clone: The missing conserved phenylalanine or tryptophan at the end of this CDR3 makes a read error likely. The CDR3, as DNA: TGTGCCTGGAGTGCTAGGGTACAGGTTCTGAACACTGAAGCTTTCCTT. Residues: CAWSARVQVLNTEAFL. The chain uses TRBV30 and TRBJ1-1, with D possibly being TRBD1 (5 bases). The CDR3 consists of 16 residues. CDR1 is GTSNPN and CDR2 is SVGIG in the germline V gene (reference sequence). Trimming took off 1 base at V and 0 bases at J, with 15 bases between the two ends.

The chain employs TRBV5-6 and TRBJ1-5, with 8 bases identical to TRBD1. CDR1 and CDR2 from the germline V gene are SGHDT and YYEEEE. CDR3 length equals 14 residues. J was trimmed by 7 bases and V by 4 bases; bases with no gene match: 7. The CDR3 spells CASSLGQGSQPQHF. The CDR3 DNA reads TGTGCCAGCAGCCTTGGACAGGGATCCCAGCCCCAGCATTTT. The full variable domain, in which reference TRBV5-6 and TRBJ1-5 provide the parts outside the CDR3, is DAGVTQSPTHLIKTRGQQVTLRCSPKSGHDTVSWYQQALGQGPQFIFQYYEEEERQRGNFPDRFSGHQFPNYSSELNVNALLLGDSALYLCASSLGQGSQPQHFGDGTRLSIL.

The chain couples TRBV28 to TRBJ2-1; 10 bases are a match to TRBD2. J was trimmed by 6 bases and V by 3 bases; bases with no gene match: 5. Germline V lookup: CDR1 MDHEN, CDR2 SYDVKM. The CDR3 spans 15 residues. The CDR3 spells CASSFSSGRANEQFF. The CDR3 bases are TGTGCCAGCAGTTTTTCTAGCGGGAGAGCCAATGAGCAGTTCTTC.

The rearrangement links TRBV6-1 to TRBJ1-3, with a tentative D call TRBD1 (6 bases). V gave up 4 bases and J gave up 2 bases, with 12 bases separating them. CDR1 MNHNS and CDR2 SASEGT come from the germline V gene. This CDR3 is 15 amino acids long. The CDR3, as DNA: TGTGCCAGCAGTGTAAGCACAGGGCCTGGAAACACCATATATTTT. It encodes CASSVSTGPGNTIYF.

The CDR3 region has the DNA TGTGCCAGCAGGGGACAACTAGCGGGAGTCTTTTTAGTCTCCTACGAGCAGTACTTC. This sequence encodes CASRGQLAGVFLVSYEQYF. The chain carries TRBV28 and TRBJ2-7, with 11 bases identical to TRBD2. The CDR3 length is 19 residues. V gave up 6 bases and J gave up 0 bases; unmatched junction bases: 16. Germline lookup yields CDR1 MDHEN and CDR2 SYDVKM.

V and J are TRBV6-4 and TRBJ2-2; 8 bases are a match to TRBD1. Germline CDR1 is MRHNA and CDR2 is SNTAGT. Trimming cost V 9 bases and J 5 bases; bases outside gene matches: 5. This CDR3 contains 13 residues. CDR3 amino acids: CARPTGDTGELFF. DNA for the CDR3: TGTGCCAGACCGACAGGGGATACCGGGGAGCTGTTTTTT.

The rearrangement links TRBV27 to TRBJ2-3, with 7 bases aligning to TRBD2. This CDR3 spans 17 amino acids. Germline assignment: CDR1 MNHEY and CDR2 SMNVEV (reference sequence). V dropped 5 bases and J dropped 2; count of bases not matched to a gene: 13. The CDR3 reads CASSPRLLASATDTQYF. The CDR3 nucleotides read TGTGCCAGCAGTCCCCGACTACTAGCGTCGGCCACAGATACGCAGTATTTT.

The genes are TRBV5-4 and TRBJ1-4; 9 bases fit TRBD1. Germline lookup yields CDR1 SGHNT and CDR2 YYREEE (reference sequence). The CDR3 runs 14 residues. V lost 4 bases and J lost 5; bases outside the gene matches: 3. Here the CDR3 reads CASSPGQGNEKLFF. The CDR3 coding sequence is TGTGCCAGCAGCCCCGGACAGGGGAATGAAAAACTGTTTTTT.